This entry concerns a single TCR beta chain. Germline CDR1 reads LNHDA; CDR2 reads SQIVND (reference sequence). Unmatched junction bases numbered 5, after V lost 1 base and J lost 6 bases. The CDR3 is 14 residues long. The record originates from a study of blood T cell repertoires in COVID-19. Per the original data handling: Estimation of nucleated cell counts was performed using reference gene primer amplification. Produced via immunoSEQ multiplex PCR; TCRdb's table is partial and in-frame only. D and trimming were read from the DNA, whereas the V and J calls and clone size are those reported in that table. The data hold about 150,000 clones, with 70% to 90% observed a single time.

The sequence came from a woman aged 45-65 years with acute or convalescent COVID-19. The sequenced sample consisted of peripheral blood. The rearrangement joins TRBV19 to TRBJ1-2; 7 bases align to TRBD1. CDR3 nucleotides: TGTGCCAGTAGTATAGCTCCGACAGGGAATGGCTACACCTTC. It specifies CASSIAPTGNGYTF.